Listed below are T cell receptor beta chains from one sample, sequenced in a study of cytomegalovirus exposure and HLA in healthy donors. Clones were read by immunoSEQ multiplex PCR, and TCRdb kept only the in-frame ones, dropping some. The sample consists of 80,000 to 100,000 clones, around 75% of them appearing once. The sample was PBMCs. The receptor set was obtained from a man between 18 and 35 years old in good health and CMV-seropositive. Both conserved end residues are trimmed from each CDR3. The order of the fields is J gene, V gene, CDR3 length, CDR3 protein.

>TRBJ1-3|TRBV2|17
ASSKDRGQFIRSGNTIY
>TRBJ2-7|TRBV15|12
ATSPRQGPYEQY
>TRBJ2-1|TRBV6-1|11
ASSVWREDEQF
>TRBJ2-7|TRBV4-1|14
ASSQDSIGQGYEQY
>TRBJ2-1|TRBV29-1|13
SVEVWTSGYNEQF
>TRBJ1-6|TRBV5-4|14
ASSPGQGATGSPLH
>TRBJ2-5|TRBV6-1|15
ASSERLAGGKQETQY
>TRBJ1-5|TRBV2|12
ASSEVQQNQPQH
>TRBJ1-1|TRBV20-1|9
SARRDSEAF
>TRBJ1-2|TRBV5-8|12
ASSLGQGAIGYT